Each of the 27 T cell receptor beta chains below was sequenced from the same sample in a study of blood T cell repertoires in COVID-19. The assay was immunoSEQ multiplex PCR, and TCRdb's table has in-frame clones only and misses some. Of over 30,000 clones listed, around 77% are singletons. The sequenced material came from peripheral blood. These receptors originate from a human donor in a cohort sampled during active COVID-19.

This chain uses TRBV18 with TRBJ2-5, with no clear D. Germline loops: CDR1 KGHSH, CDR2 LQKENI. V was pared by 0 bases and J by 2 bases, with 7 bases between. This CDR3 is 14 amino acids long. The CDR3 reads CASSPPEQQETQYF. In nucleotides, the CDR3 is TGTGCCAGCTCACCACCGGAGCAACAAGAGACCCAGTACTTC.

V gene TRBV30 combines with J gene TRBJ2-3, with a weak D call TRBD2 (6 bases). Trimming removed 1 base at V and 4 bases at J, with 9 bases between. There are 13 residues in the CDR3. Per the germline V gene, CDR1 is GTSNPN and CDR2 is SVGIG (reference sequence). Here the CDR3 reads CAWSGGGADTQYF. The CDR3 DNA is TGTGCCTGGAGTGGGGGCGGGGCAGATACGCAGTATTTT.

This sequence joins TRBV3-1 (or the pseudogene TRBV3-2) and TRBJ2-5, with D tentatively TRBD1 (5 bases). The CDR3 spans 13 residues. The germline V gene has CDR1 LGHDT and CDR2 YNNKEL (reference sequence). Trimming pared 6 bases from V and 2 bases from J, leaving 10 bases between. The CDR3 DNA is TGTGCCAGCAGACGACAGCCACAAGAGACCCAGTACTTC. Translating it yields CASRRQPQETQYF.

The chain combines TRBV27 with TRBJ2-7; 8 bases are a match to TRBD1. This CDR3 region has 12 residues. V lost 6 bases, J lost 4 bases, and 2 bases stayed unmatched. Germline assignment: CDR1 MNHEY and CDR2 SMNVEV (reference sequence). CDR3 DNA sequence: TGTGCCAGCAGCAACAGGGGGTACGAGCAGTACTTC. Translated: CASSNRGYEQYF.

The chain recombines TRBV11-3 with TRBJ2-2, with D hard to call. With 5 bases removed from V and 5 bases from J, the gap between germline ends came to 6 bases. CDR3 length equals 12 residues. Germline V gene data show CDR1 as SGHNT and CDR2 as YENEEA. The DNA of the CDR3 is TGTGCCAGCAGCACAATTACCGGGGAGCTGTTTTTT. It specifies CASSTITGELFF.

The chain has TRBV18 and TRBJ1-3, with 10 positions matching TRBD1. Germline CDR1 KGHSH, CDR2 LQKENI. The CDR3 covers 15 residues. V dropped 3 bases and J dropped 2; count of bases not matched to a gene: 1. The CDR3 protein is CASSPGQGPGNTIYF. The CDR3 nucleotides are TGTGCCAGCTCACCGGGACAGGGGCCTGGAAACACCATATATTTT.

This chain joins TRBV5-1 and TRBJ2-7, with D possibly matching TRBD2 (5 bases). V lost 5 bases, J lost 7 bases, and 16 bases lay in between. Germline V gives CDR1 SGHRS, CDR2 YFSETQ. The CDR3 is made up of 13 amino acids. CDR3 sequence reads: CASRPAGEWEQYF. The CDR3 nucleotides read TGCGCCAGCAGGCCGGCCGGGGAATGGGAGCAGTACTTC. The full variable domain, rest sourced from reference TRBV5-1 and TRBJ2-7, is KAGVTQTPRYLIKTRGQQVTLSCSPISGHRSVSWYQQTPGQGLQFLFEYFSETQRNKGNFPGRFSGRQFSNSRSEMNVSTLELGDSALYLCASRPAGEWEQYFGPGTRLTVT.

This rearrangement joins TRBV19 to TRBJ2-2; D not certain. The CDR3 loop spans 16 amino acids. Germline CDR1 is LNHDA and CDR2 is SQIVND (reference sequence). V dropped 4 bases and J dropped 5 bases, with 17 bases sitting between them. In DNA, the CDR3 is TGTGCCAGTAGTAGAAATAGTTGGGTGGAGACCGGGGAGCTGTTTTTT. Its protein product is CASSRNSWVETGELFF.

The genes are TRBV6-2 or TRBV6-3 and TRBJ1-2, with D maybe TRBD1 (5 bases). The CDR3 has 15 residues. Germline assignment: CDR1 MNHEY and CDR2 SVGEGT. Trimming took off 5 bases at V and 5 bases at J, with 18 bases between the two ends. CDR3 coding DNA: TGTGCCAGCAGTCGTGGGCCCGGGACTGAGTATGGCTACACCTTC. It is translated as CASSRGPGTEYGYTF.

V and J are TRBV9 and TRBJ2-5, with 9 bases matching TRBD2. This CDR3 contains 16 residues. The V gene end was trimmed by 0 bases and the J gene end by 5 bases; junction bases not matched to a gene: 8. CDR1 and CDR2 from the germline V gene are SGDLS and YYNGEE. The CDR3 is CASSVGNSGSGETQYF. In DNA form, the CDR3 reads TGTGCCAGCAGCGTAGGCAATAGCGGGAGCGGGGAGACCCAGTACTTC. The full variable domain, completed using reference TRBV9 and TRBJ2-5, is DSGVTQTPKHLITATGQRVTLRCSPRSGDLSVYWYQQSLDQGLQFLIQYYNGEERAKGNILERFSAQQFPDLHSELNLSSLELGDSALYFCASSVGNSGSGETQYFGPGTRLLVL.

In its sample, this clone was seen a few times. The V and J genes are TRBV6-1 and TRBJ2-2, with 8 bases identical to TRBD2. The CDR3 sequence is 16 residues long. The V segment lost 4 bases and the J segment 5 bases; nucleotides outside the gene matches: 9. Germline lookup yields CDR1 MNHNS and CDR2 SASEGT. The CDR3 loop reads CASSGRGGGQTGELFF. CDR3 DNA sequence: TGTGCCAGCAGTGGACGGGGCGGGGGGCAGACCGGGGAGCTGTTTTTT.

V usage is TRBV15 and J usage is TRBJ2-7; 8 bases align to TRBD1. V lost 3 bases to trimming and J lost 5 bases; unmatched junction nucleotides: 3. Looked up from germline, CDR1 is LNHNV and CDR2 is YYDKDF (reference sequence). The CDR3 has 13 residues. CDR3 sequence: CATSSTGGNEQYF. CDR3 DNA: TGTGCCACCAGCAGTACAGGGGGTAACGAGCAGTACTTC.

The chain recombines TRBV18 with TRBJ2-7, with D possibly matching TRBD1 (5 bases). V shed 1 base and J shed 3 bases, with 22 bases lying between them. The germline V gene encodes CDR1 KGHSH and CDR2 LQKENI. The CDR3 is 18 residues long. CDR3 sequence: CASSPLARALNENYEQYF. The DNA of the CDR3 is TGTGCCAGCTCACCACTCGCCAGGGCCTTAAATGAAAACTACGAGCAGTACTTC.

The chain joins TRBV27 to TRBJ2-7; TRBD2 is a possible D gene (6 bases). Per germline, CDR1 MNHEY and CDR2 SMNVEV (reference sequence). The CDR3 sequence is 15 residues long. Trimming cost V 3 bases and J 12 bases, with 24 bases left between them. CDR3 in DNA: TGTGCCAGCAGTTTCACGAGCGGGTCTCCGGCGGGGTGGTACTTC. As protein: CASSFTSGSPAGWYF.

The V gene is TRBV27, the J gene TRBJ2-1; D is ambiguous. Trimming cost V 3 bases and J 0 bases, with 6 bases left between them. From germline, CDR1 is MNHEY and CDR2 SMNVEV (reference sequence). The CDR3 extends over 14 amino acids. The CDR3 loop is CASSFSSSYNEQFF. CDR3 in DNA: TGTGCCAGCAGTTTTTCGAGCTCCTACAATGAGCAGTTCTTC.

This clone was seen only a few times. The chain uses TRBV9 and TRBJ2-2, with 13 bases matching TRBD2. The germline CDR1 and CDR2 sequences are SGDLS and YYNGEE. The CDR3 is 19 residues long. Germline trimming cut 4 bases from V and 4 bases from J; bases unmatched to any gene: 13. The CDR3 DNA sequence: TGTGCCAGCAGCCCATCCTTACTAGCGGGGGGGCTTGGCACCGGGGAGCTGTTTTTT. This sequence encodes CASSPSLLAGGLGTGELFF. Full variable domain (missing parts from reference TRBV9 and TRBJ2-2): DSGVTQTPKHLITATGQRVTLRCSPRSGDLSVYWYQQSLDQGLQFLIQYYNGEERAKGNILERFSAQQFPDLHSELNLSSLELGDSALYFCASSPSLLAGGLGTGELFFGEGSRLTVL.

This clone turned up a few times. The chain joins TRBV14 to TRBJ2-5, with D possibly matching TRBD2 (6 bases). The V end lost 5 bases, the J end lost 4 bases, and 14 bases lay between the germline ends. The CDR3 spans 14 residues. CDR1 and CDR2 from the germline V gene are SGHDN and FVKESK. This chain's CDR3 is CASSYPSEGETQYF. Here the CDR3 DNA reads TGTGCCAGCAGCTATCCTAGCGAGGGAGAGACCCAGTACTTC.

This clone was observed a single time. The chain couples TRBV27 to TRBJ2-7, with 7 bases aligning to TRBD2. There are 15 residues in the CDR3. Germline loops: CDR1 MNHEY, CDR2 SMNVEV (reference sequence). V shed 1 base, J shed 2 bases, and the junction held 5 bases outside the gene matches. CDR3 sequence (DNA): TGTGCCAGCAGTTTATTCGGGGGGATAACCTACGAGCAGTACTTC. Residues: CASSLFGGITYEQYF.

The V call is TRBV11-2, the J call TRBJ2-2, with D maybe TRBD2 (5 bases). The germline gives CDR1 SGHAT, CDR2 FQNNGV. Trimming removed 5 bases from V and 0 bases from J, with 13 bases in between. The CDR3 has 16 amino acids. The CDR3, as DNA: TGTGCCAGCAGCCTCTTTTTTAGCGCGAACACCGGGGAGCTGTTTTTT. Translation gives CASSLFFSANTGELFF.

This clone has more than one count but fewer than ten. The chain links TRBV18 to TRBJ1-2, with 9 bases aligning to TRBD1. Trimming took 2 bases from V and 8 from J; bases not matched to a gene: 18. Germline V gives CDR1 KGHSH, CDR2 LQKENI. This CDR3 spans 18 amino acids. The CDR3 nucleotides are TGTGCCAGCTCACCAGTCGTCTCAAACCGGGACAGGGCGAGAGGCTACACCTTC. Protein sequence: CASSPVVSNRDRARGYTF.

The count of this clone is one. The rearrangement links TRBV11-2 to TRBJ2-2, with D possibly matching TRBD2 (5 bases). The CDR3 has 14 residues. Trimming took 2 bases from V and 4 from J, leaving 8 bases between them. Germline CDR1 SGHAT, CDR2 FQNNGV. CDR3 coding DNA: TGTGCCAGCAGCTTATCTGGGAGCACCGGGGAGCTGTTTTTT. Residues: CASSLSGSTGELFF.

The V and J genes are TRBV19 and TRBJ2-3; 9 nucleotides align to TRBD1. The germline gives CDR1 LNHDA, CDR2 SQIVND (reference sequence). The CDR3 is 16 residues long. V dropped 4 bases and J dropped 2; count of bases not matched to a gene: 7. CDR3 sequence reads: CASSTGQGPPTDTQYF. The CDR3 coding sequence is TGTGCCAGTAGTACGGGACAGGGCCCCCCCACAGATACGCAGTATTTT.

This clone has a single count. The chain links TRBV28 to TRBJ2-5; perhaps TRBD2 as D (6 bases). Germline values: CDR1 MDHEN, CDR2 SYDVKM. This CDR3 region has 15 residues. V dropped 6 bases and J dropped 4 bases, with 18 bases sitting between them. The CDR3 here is CASSTRVEGPETQYF. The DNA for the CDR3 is TGTGCCAGCAGCACCCGTGTGGAGGGCCCAGAGACCCAGTACTTC.

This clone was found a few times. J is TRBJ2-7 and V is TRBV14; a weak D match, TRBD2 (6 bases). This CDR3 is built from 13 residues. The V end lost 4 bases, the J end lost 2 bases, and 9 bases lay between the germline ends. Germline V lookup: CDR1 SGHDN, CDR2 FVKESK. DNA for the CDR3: TGTGCCAGCAGCCCCGGGAGCCCCTACGAGCAGTACTTC. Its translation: CASSPGSPYEQYF.

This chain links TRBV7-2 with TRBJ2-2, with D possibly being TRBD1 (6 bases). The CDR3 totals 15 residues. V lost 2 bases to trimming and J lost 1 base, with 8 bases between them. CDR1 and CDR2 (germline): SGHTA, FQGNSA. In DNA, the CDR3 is TGTGCCAGCAGCTTAACGGGACAGAACACCGGGGAGCTGTTTTTT. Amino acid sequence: CASSLTGQNTGELFF.

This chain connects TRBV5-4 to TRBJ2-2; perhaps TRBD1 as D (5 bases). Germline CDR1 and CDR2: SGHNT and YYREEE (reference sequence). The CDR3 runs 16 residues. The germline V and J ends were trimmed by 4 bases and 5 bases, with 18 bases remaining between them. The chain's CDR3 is CASSPRQSFGTGELFF. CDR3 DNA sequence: TGTGCCAGCAGCCCTCGACAGAGCTTTGGGACCGGGGAGCTGTTTTTT. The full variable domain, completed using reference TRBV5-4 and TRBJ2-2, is ETGVTQSPTHLIKTRGQQVTLRCSSQSGHNTVSWYQQALGQGPQFIFQYYREEENGRGNFPPRFSGLQFPNYSSELNVNALELDDSALYLCASSPRQSFGTGELFFGEGSRLTVL.

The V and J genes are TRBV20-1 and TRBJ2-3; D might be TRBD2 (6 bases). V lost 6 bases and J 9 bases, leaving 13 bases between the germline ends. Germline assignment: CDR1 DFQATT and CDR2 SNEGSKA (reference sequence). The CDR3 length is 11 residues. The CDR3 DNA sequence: TGCAGTGCCAGGAGGGACTCCACGCAGTATTTT. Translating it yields CSARRDSTQYF.